This TCR beta chain was observed in a study of Ad26.COV2.S vaccination and SARS-CoV-2 variants. Study details: Intramuscularly, Ad26.COV2.S was given either once or twice, 56 days apart.

Germline values: CDR1 MGHRA, CDR2 YSYEKL. The V end was cut by 0 bases, the J end by 8 bases, with 16 bases between. The CDR3 totals 15 residues. Specified treatment: approximately 18 received Ad26.COV2.S at low or high dose, single or two shots; several received placebo; per-sample allocation not given. Sampling took place 63 days after the first vaccine or placebo injection. Only in-frame clones appear in the TCRdb table, and some are missing; sequencing was by immunoSEQ multiplex PCR. The sample has 350,000 to 600,000 clones, 70% to 90% seen once. Sequencing used peripheral blood, obtained in a trial of Ad26.COV2.S vaccine versus placebo. The chain carries TRBV4-1 and TRBJ1-2; D remains ambiguous. This clonotype was obtained from a person aged 18 to 59 who received the Ad26.COV2.S COVID-19 vaccine or a placebo. CDR3 region: CASSQDLVGPRGYTF. The CDR3 DNA follows: TGCGCCAGCAGCCAAGATTTGGTAGGGCCTCGGGGCTACACCTTC.